This TCR beta chain was captured by sequencing in a study of breast tumors, draining lymph nodes, adjacent tissues (dated by TCRdb to about 2016). Describing the broader study: In breast cancer patients, the study compared the TCR beta repertoires of tumor, adjacent nontumor tissue and axillary lymph nodes. In human breast cancer, the study set out to assess how tumor, surrounding tissue and draining lymph node repertoires relate to one another and whether T cells might be exchanged between them. Points the paper makes about the study in general: Tumor T-cell repertoires showed less diversity than lymph node repertoires and more diversity than nontumor tissue repertoires, and tumor T-cell repertoires showed preferential V and J gene usage. The similarity between tumor and nontumor tissue repertoires was significantly greater in luminal-like breast cancer than in basal-like breast cancer. The study presented the conclusion that tumor T cells originate in lymph nodes as consistent with a hypothesis, not as something directly demonstrated. The data were considered consistent with the idea that most tumor T cells come from the lymph node and then expand in tumor tissue.

Of note for this clonotype: The clone's antigen remains unknown. Within one base of it there is no much larger clone, and no base qualities were kept.

Sequencing was carried out with an Illumina HiSeq 2000. TCR beta chain libraries were generated through multiplex PCR amplification. The amplified TCR beta chain products were analyzed by high-throughput sequencing. Starting from the raw public reads, TCRdb applied fastp trimming at Q25, assembled clones with MiXCR and retained in-frame beta chains. Every CDR3 protein is listed once, alongside the most common genes and DNA of its rows. A total of tens of thousands of distinct CDR3 sequences appear in this sample, 63% of them only once. The ten biggest clones cover over 15% of the sample. From the cysteine through the phenylalanine, the CDR3 covers 16 amino acids. The kept DNA is CDR3 alone, 48 bases in frame from the first base. The germline V gene (reference sequence) supplies CDR1 WNHNN and CDR2 SYGVQD. The trim is 4 bases for V and 2 bases for J, with a gap of 16 bases between the germline ends.

This TCR came from a female donor with breast cancer. Some clones in this sample may be carry-over from other donors' samples. The sample comprised breast tumor tissue. The chain joins TRBV10-1 to TRBJ2-3, and perhaps TRBD1 as D gene, on 6 matching bases. The sequenced DNA: TGCGCCAGCAGTGCTGGGACAAATGGGGACACAGATACGCAGTATTTT. It specifies CASSAGTNGDTDTQYF.